Each of the 14 T cell receptor beta chains below was sequenced from the same sample in a study of T cells in narcolepsy. Sequencing used immunoSEQ multiplex PCR; TCRdb keeps in-frame clones, though not all of them. The table lists some 35,000 clones, 82% of them singletons, with 2.5% in the top ten. Input material: CD45RA- memory CD4+ T cells from PBMCs. These receptors were collected from a human donor with narcolepsy.

The chain is built from TRBV2 and TRBJ2-5, with 7 nucleotides matching TRBD1. Germline lookup yields CDR1 SNHLY and CDR2 FYNNEI. The CDR3 length is 14 residues. V shed 3 bases and J 3 bases; nucleotides not matched to a gene: 4. The chain's CDR3 is CASSEDRLEETQYF. CDR3 bases: TGTGCCAGCAGTGAGGACAGGCTGGAAGAGACCCAGTACTTC.

Only one count was recorded for this clone. The genes are TRBV28 and TRBJ1-1; TRBD1 agrees at 8 bases. Germline assignment: CDR1 MDHEN and CDR2 SYDVKM. This CDR3 spans 17 amino acids. After removal of 3 bases from V and 4 bases from J, the junction contained 13 bases not matched to a gene. CDR3 in DNA: TGTGCCAGCAGTTTCCCTTCGTCAGGGGGCCGGGGCACTGAAGCTTTCTTT. Residues: CASSFPSSGGRGTEAFF.

This chain joins TRBV6-5 and TRBJ1-6; D not resolved. CDR1 is MNHEY, CDR2 SVGAGI, per germline. This CDR3 contains 14 residues. Trimming removed 5 bases at V and 10 bases at J, with 15 bases between. The CDR3 DNA reads as TGTGCCAGCAGTCTAAACATCCAGGCCTCACCCCTCCACTTT. Protein: CASSLNIQASPLHF.

The chain links TRBV10-3 to TRBJ2-3; TRBD2 aligns across 7 bases. V was clipped by 5 bases and J by 2 bases; unmatched bases: 7. Looked up from germline, CDR1 is ENHRY and CDR2 is SYGVKD. The CDR3 contains 15 residues. DNA of the CDR3: TGTGCCATCAGTACAAGGGGAGGGAACACAGATACGCAGTATTTT. It encodes CAISTRGGNTDTQYF.

The chain has TRBV5-1 and TRBJ2-5; D remains unclear. Trimming removed 0 bases at V and 5 bases at J, with 11 bases between. Germline V gene data show CDR1 as SGHRS and CDR2 as YFSETQ. CDR3 size: 14 residues. The CDR3 DNA reads TGCGCCAGCAGCTTGGATGGTAGCCGGGAGACCCAGTACTTC. Translated, it gives CASSLDGSRETQYF.

The chain employs TRBV5-6 and TRBJ1-1; no definite D call. The V end lost 2 bases, the J end lost 0 bases, and 11 bases lay between the germline ends. The germline V gene encodes CDR1 SGHDT and CDR2 YYEEEE. The CDR3 runs to 15 residues. The DNA of the CDR3 is TGTGCCAGCAGCTTCGCCTACACGATGAACACTGAAGCTTTCTTT. This sequence encodes CASSFAYTMNTEAFF.

The rearrangement uses TRBV18 and TRBJ2-2; D is uncertain. This CDR3 contains 13 residues. Germline V gene lookup returns CDR1 KGHSH and CDR2 LQKENI. Trimming removed 4 bases from V and 2 bases from J, with 5 bases in between. The CDR3 DNA is TGTGCCAGCTCACACAGCAACACCGGGGAGCTGTTTTTT. Amino acid sequence: CASSHSNTGELFF.

This clone was detected once. The J gene is TRBJ2-5, the V gene TRBV29-1, with D hard to call. Germline V gene lookup returns CDR1 SQVTM and CDR2 ANQGSEA. V was trimmed by 7 bases and J by 2 bases, leaving 8 bases between them. The CDR3 sequence is 11 residues long. CDR3 DNA: TGCAGCGCCTCCCGGCAAGAGACCCAGTACTTC. Protein product: CSASRQETQYF.

This rearrangement joins TRBV10-3 to TRBJ2-1; 11 bases agree with TRBD1. Germline CDR1 reads ENHRY; CDR2 reads SYGVKD. The junction had 10 bases not matched to a gene; V was cut back by 3 bases and J by 6 bases. The CDR3 spans 17 residues. The CDR3 loop is CAISEVPGGTGGNEQFF. For the CDR3, the DNA is TGTGCCATCAGTGAAGTACCCGGGGGGACAGGGGGCAATGAGCAGTTCTTC.

The chain recombines TRBV7-6 with TRBJ1-4, with TRBD1 matching 11 bases. From germline, CDR1 is SGHVS and CDR2 FNYEAQ. V was clipped by 4 bases and J by 7 bases; unmatched bases: 2. This CDR3 contains 14 residues. CDR3 sequence: CASSSDRGLEKLFF. The CDR3 DNA sequence: TGTGCCAGCAGCTCGGACAGGGGGCTTGAAAAACTGTTTTTT. Supplemented by reference TRBV7-6 and TRBJ1-4, the full variable domain reads GAGVSQSPRYKVTKRGQDVALRCDPISGHVSLYWYRQALGQGPEFLTYFNYEAQQDKSGLPNDRFSAERPEGSISTLTIQRTEQRDSAMYRCASSSDRGLEKLFFGSGTQLSVL.

This chain joins TRBV6-1 and TRBJ2-7; 10 bases agree with TRBD2. Germline V gene sequence: CDR1 MNHNS, CDR2 SASEGT. The CDR3 length is 16 residues. J gave up 6 bases and V 3 bases, and 11 bases lay outside the gene matches. CDR3 sequence (DNA): TGTGCCAGCAGTGAGAGGGTAGCGGGGGGCTCGGTCGAGCAGTACTTC. This encodes CASSERVAGGSVEQYF.

The chain carries TRBV5-6 and TRBJ2-3; 7 nucleotides agree with TRBD1. J gave up 7 bases and V 4 bases, and 18 bases lay outside the gene matches. Germline V gene sequence: CDR1 SGHDT, CDR2 YYEEEE. The CDR3 totals 17 residues. CDR3 sequence (DNA): TGTGCCAGCAGCCTACCGGCAAACACGGACAGGATGAATACGCAGTATTTT. Its protein is CASSLPANTDRMNTQYF.

The V call is TRBV7-3, the J call TRBJ1-6, with D unresolved. This CDR3 has 12 residues. Germline loops: CDR1 SGHTA, CDR2 FQGTGA. V lost 6 bases, J lost 7 bases, and 7 bases lay in between. CDR3 nucleotides: TGTGCCAGCAGACGAGAGAATTCACCCCTCCACTTT. This translates into CASRRENSPLHF.

V and J are TRBV18 and TRBJ1-5, with 7 positions matching TRBD1. The CDR3 is made up of 16 amino acids. V gave up 4 bases and J gave up 0 bases; unmatched junction bases: 6. The germline gives CDR1 KGHSH, CDR2 LQKENI. The CDR3 reads CASSRETGDSNQPQHF. CDR3 in DNA: TGTGCCAGCTCACGGGAAACAGGGGATAGCAATCAGCCCCAGCATTTT.